This T cell receptor (beta chain) was sequenced for a study of blood T cell repertoires in COVID-19. The table came from immunoSEQ multiplex PCR; TCRdb's copy has only in-frame clones and leaves some out. The sample includes 380,000 or so clones, roughly 86% of them seen just once. Unmatched junction bases numbered 3, after V lost 9 bases and J lost 4 bases. This CDR3 spans 13 amino acids. The germline V gene has CDR1 SNHLY and CDR2 FYNNEI. Sequencing was done on a sample of PBMCs or T cells enriched from blood (not recorded which). This receptor was obtained from a woman aged 40-49 years with acute COVID-19. The J gene is TRBJ1-6, the V gene TRBV2, with TRBD1 matching over 7 bases. CDR3 DNA sequence: TGTGCCAGTCGGGGACAGTATAATTCACCCCTCCACTTT. Protein: CASRGQYNSPLHF.